Described below is a single T cell receptor (beta chain) sequence and its context. The germline V gene has CDR1 SGHKS and CDR2 YYEKEE (reference sequence). This CDR3 is built from 13 residues. These data belong to a study of T cells expressing NK-cell markers. TCRdb reworked the 5' RACE reads into one entry per CDR3 protein, no DNA. This table holds 400,000 to 450,000 distinct CDR3 sequences. This sequence was found in a woman between 18 and 69 years old in good health. The sample consisted of blood T cells: a sorted CD56 or NKG2C T cell subset, CD4+ or CD8+ T cells, or bulk PBMC T cells (not recorded which). This chain uses TRBV5-5 with TRBJ1-1. The CDR3 sequence is CASSLGQFTEAFF.